In this sample, the clone carrying this T cell receptor (beta chain) turned up many times. Its antigen is as yet unknown. These data come from a study of T-cell memory formation after mild COVID-19. TCRdb recomputed calls from the 5' RACE reads with MiXCR, one row per CDR3 protein. The data show 450,000 to 650,000 distinct CDR3 sequences, around 21% seen once. Study findings and constraints: Of the contracting clones, CD4+ ones lay mainly in CM and EM, and CD8+ ones in EMRA.

The sequence came from an adult woman who had mild COVID-19 (a few samples of this study predate the infection). Cell type and time point are not known. Sequencing input: PBMCs or a T cell subset sorted from them (not recorded which).

CDR3 DNA: TGCAGTGCTAGAGAAGTGGGGGGGCGCGGTAATGGCTACACCTTC. Protein product: CSAREVGGRGNGYTF. The J gene is TRBJ1-2, the V gene TRBV20-1; possible D gene TRBD1, 6 bases. Trimming pared 0 bases from V and 6 bases from J, leaving 17 bases between. The CDR3 is 15 amino acids. CDR1 and CDR2 from the germline V gene are DFQATT and SNEGSKA (reference sequence).